This T cell receptor (beta chain) was observed in a study of cytomegalovirus exposure and HLA in healthy donors. Germline loops: CDR1 LGHNA, CDR2 YNFKEQ. The ends lost 4 bases at V and 8 bases at J; junction bases unmatched: 8. The CDR3 runs to 16 residues. Generated by immunoSEQ multiplex PCR, the TCRdb table keeps only in-frame clones and is missing some. The sample shows about 98,000 clones, around nine tenths of them seen only once. This receptor was taken from a woman aged 25 to 39 in good health and CMV-seronegative. Input material: PBMCs. The chain carries TRBV4-2 and TRBJ1-4; 12 nucleotides line up with TRBD1. This chain's CDR3 is CASSPQTGTGGEKLFF. In nucleotides, the CDR3 is TGTGCCAGCAGCCCTCAAACCGGGACAGGGGGCGAAAAACTGTTTTTT.